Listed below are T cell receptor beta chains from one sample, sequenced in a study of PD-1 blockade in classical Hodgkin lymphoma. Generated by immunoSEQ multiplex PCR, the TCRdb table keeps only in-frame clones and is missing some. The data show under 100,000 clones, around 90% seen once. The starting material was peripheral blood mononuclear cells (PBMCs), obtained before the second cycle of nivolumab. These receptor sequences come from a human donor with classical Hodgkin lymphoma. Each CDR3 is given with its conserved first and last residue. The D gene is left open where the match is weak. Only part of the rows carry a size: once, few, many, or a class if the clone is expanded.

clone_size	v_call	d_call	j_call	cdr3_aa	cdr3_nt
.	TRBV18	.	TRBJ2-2	CASSPPRDRELFF	TGTGCCAGCTCACCACCTAGGGACAGGGAGCTGTTTTTT
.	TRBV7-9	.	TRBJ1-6	CASSYPPGTRNSPLHF	TGTGCCAGCAGCTACCCCCCAGGGACCAGAAATTCACCCCTCCACTTT
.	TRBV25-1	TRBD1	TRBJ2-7	CASRTGYSYEQYF	TGTGCCAGCAGGACAGGGTACTCCTACGAGCAGTACTTC
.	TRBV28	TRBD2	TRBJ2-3	CASSLGVVAGDTDTQYF	TGTGCCAGCAGTTTAGGAGTGGTAGCGGGAGACACAGATACGCAGTATTTT
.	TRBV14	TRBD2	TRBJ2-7	CASPRGRGTSRVYEQYF	TGTGCCAGCCCCCGCGGGAGGGGGACTAGCAGAGTCTACGAGCAGTACTTC
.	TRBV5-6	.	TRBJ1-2	CASSLDGNYGYTF	TGTGCCAGCAGCCTCGACGGTAACTATGGCTACACCTTC
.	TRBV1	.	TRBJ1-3	CTSSTPRRDSGNTIYF	TGCACCAGCAGCACCCCACGCCGAGACTCTGGAAACACCATATATTTT
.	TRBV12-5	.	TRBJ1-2	CASGLVAGQRYGYTF	TGTGCTAGTGGTTTGGTAGCGGGGCAGCGCTATGGCTACACCTTC
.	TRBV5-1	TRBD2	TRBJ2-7	CASSLESSGSEQYF	TGCGCCAGCAGCTTGGAAAGTAGCGGGAGCGAGCAGTACTTC
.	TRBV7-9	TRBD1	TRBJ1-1	CASRPKPGQGVDTEAFF	TGTGCCAGCAGACCAAAGCCGGGACAGGGGGTAGACACTGAAGCTTTCTTT
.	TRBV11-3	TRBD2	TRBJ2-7	CASSPGPGLVHEQYF	TGTGCCAGCAGCCCCGGACCGGGACTAGTCCACGAGCAGTACTTC
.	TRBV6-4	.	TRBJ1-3	CASPFLGNTIYF	TGTGCCAGCCCCTTTTTAGGAAACACCATATATTTT
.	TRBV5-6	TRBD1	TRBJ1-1	CASSLDRGPNTEAFF	TGTGCCAGCAGTCTCGACAGGGGCCCGAACACTGAAGCTTTCTTT
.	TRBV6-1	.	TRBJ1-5	CASGRPDQPQHF	TGTGCCAGCGGGAGGCCCGATCAGCCCCAGCATTTT
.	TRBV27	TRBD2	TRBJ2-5	CASSGLAGARPRETQYF	TGTGCCAGCTCGGGACTAGCGGGAGCCCGCCCCCGCGAGACCCAGTACTTC
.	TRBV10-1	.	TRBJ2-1	CASSSPRQNYNEQFF	TGCGCCAGCAGTTCCCCTCGACAGAATTACAATGAGCAGTTCTTC
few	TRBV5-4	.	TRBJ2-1	CASSLVDSSEFF	TGTGCCAGCAGCTTGGTGGACTCCAGTGAGTTCTTC
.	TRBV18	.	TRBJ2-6	CASSPLPPGAGANVLTF	TGTGCCAGCTCACCACTGCCCCCAGGGGCTGGGGCCAACGTCCTGACTTTC
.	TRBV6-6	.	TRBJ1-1	CASSPFLNTEAFF	TGTGCCAGCAGTCCGTTCCTGAACACTGAAGCTTTCTTT
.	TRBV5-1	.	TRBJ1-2	CASSLPTNYGYTF	TGCGCCAGCAGCCTACCCACTAACTATGGCTACACCTTC
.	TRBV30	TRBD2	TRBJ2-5	CAWSAVTEATSGILQGTQYF	TGTGCCTGGAGTGCGGTGACTGAGGCGACTAGCGGGATCCTCCAGGGGACCCAGTACTTC
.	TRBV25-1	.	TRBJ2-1	CASSEYQPGMDNEQFF	TGTGCCAGCAGTGAATATCAACCGGGGATGGACAATGAGCAGTTCTTC
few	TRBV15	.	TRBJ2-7	CATSRVLGVYEQYF	TGTGCCACCAGCAGAGTTTTGGGGGTCTACGAGCAGTACTTC
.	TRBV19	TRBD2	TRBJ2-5	CASSGLAGETQYF	TGTGCCAGTTCCGGACTAGCGGGAGAGACCCAGTACTTC
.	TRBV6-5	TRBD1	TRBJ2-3	CASSYYNERTGETQYF	TGTGCCAGCAGTTACTACAACGAACGGACAGGAGAAACGCAGTATTTT
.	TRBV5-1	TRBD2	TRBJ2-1	CASSLRSASGRVSQTSSYNEQFF	TGCGCCAGCAGCTTGAGGTCAGCGAGCGGGAGGGTTTCTCAAACATCTTCCTACAATGAGCAGTTCTTC
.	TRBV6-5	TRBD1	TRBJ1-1	CASRKLGTGYTEAFF	TGTGCCAGCAGGAAACTCGGGACAGGTTACACTGAAGCTTTCTTT
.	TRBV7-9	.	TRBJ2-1	CASSLPRDHSYNEQFF	TGTGCCAGCAGCTTACCCCGGGACCACTCCTACAATGAGCAGTTCTTC
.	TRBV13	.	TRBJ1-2	CASSRDRKHGYTF	TGTGCCAGCAGCCGCGACAGGAAGCATGGCTACACCTTC
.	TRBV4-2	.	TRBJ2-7	CASSQEGPEQYF	TGTGCCAGCAGCCAAGAAGGACCAGAGCAGTACTTC
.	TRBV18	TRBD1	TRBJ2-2	CASSPRQGAGELFF	TGTGCCAGCTCACCACGACAGGGCGCCGGGGAGCTGTTTTTT
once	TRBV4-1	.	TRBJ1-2	CASSQRNYGYTF	TGCGCCAGCAGCCAACGGAACTATGGCTACACCTTC
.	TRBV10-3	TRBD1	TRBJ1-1	CAISDGDRLNTEAFF	TGTGCCATCAGTGATGGGGACAGATTGAACACTGAAGCTTTCTTT
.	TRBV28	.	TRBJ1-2	CASMVVGNYGYTF	TGTGCCAGCATGGTCGTTGGCAACTATGGCTACACCTTC
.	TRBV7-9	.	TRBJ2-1	CASSDYTLGRGHNEQFF	TGTGCCAGCAGCGATTATACTTTAGGCCGGGGTCACAATGAGCAGTTCTTC
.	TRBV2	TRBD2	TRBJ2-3	CASSELGGGPTDTQYF	TGTGCCAGCAGTGAGTTGGGGGGAGGGCCCACAGATACGCAGTATTTT
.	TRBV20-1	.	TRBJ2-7	CSARWNHEQYF	TGCAGTGCTAGATGGAACCACGAGCAGTACTTC
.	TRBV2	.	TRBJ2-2	CASGTSNTGELFF	TGTGCCAGCGGAACCTCGAACACCGGGGAGCTGTTTTTT
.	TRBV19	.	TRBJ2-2	CASRQGTANTGELFF	TGTGCCAGTAGGCAGGGTACAGCGAACACCGGGGAGCTGTTTTTT
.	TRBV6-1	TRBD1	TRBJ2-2	CATGRQGAGELFF	TGTGCCACCGGGCGACAGGGGGCCGGGGAGCTGTTTTTT
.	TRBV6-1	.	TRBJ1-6	CASRDPGVNSPLHF	TGTGCCAGCAGAGATCCGGGGGTTAATTCACCCCTCCACTTT
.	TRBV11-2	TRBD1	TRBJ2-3	CASSPPGQIHTDTQYF	TGTGCCAGCAGCCCTCCGGGACAGATTCACACGGATACGCAGTATTTT
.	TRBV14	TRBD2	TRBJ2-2	CASSQVLGRAFGELFF	TGTGCCAGCAGCCAAGTCCTCGGGAGGGCCTTCGGGGAGCTGTTTTTT
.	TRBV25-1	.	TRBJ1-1	CASSEWGDDTEAFF	TGTGCCAGCAGTGAATGGGGAGATGACACTGAAGCTTTCTTT
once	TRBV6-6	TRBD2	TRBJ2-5	CASSGLAGGRETQYF	TGTGCCAGCAGTGGACTAGCGGGGGGGAGGGAGACCCAGTACTTC
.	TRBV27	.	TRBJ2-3	CASRTSTDTQYF	TGTGCCAGCAGGACTAGCACAGATACGCAGTATTTT
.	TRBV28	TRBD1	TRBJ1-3	CASYGTGGSGNTIYF	TGTGCCAGCTATGGGACAGGGGGCTCTGGAAACACCATATATTTT
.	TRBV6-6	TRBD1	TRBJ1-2	CASSRQGSVYGYTF	TGTGCCAGCAGTCGACAGGGTTCGGTCTATGGCTACACCTTC
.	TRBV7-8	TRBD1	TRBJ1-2	CASSISTGGRRGYTF	TGTGCCAGCAGCATATCGACAGGGGGAAGAAGGGGCTACACCTTC
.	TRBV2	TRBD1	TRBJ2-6	CASRPKGGPSSGANVLTF	TGTGCCAGCAGGCCTAAAGGGGGCCCGAGCTCTGGGGCCAACGTCCTGACTTTC
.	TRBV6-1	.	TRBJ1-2	CASSEGPWKYGYTF	TGTGCCAGCAGTGAAGGGCCCTGGAAGTATGGCTACACCTTC
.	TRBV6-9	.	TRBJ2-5	CASSSPLGAVQETQYF	TGTGCCAGCAGTTCCCCCCTCGGGGCGGTCCAAGAGACCCAGTACTTC
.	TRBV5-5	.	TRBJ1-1	CASSFLQGWNTEAFF	TGTGCCAGCAGCTTCCTACAGGGCTGGAACACTGAAGCTTTCTTT
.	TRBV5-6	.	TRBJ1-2	CASSAGRLRPINYGYTF	TGTGCCAGCAGCGCCGGCCGTTTGCGTCCGATTAACTATGGCTACACCTTC
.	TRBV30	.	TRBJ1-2	CAWSVPSGNGYTF	TGTGCCTGGAGTGTACCCTCAGGGAATGGCTACACCTTC
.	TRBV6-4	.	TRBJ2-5	CASSDPRFGRSQETQYF	TGTGCCAGCAGTGACCCGCGTTTTGGCAGGTCCCAAGAGACCCAGTACTTC
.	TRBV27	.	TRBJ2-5	CASSPQGLETQYF	TGTGCCAGCAGCCCACAGGGTTTAGAGACCCAGTACTTC
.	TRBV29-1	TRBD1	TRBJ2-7	CSVGTGGTYEQYF	TGCAGCGTTGGGACAGGGGGCACCTACGAGCAGTACTTC
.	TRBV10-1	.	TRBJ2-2	CASSESGQVRTGELFF	TGCGCCAGCAGTGAGTCTGGGCAGGTCCGGACCGGGGAGCTGTTTTTT
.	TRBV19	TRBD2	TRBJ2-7	CASSIELADSYEQYF	TGTGCCAGTAGTATAGAACTAGCGGACTCCTACGAGCAGTACTTC